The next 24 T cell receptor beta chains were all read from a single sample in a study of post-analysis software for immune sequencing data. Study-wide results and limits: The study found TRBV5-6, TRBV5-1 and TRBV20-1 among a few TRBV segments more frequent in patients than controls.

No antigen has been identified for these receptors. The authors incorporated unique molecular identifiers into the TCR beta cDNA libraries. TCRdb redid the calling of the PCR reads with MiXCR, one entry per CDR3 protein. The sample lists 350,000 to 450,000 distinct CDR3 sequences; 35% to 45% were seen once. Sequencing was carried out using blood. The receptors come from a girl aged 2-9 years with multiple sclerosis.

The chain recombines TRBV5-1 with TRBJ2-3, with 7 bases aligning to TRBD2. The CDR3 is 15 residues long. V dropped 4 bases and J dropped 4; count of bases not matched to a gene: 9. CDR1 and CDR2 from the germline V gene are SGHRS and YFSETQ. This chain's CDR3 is CASSAQAGSADTQYF. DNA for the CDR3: TGCGCCAGCAGCGCCCAAGCGGGGAGCGCAGATACGCAGTATTTT. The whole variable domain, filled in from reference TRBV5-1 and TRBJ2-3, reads KAGVTQTPRYLIKTRGQQVTLSCSPISGHRSVSWYQQTPGQGLQFLFEYFSETQRNKGNFPGRFSGRQFSNSRSEMNVSTLELGDSALYLCASSAQAGSADTQYFGPGTRLTVL.

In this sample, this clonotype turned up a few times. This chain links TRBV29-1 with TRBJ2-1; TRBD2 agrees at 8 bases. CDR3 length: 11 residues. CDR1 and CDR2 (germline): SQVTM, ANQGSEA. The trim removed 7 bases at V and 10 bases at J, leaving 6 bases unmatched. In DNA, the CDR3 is TGCAGCGGAACCAAGCGGGAGGAGCAGTTCTTC. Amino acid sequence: CSGTKREEQFF.

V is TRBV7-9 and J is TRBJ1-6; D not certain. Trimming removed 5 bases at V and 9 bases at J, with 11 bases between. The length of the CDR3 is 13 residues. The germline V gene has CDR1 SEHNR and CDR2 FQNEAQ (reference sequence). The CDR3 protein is CASSTVKPSPLHF. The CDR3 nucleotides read TGTGCCAGCAGCACCGTCAAACCTTCACCCCTCCACTTT.

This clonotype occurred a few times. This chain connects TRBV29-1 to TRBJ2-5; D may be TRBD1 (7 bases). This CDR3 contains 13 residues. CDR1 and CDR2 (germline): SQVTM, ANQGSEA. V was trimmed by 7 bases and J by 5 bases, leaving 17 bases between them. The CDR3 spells CSAEYRGGETQYF. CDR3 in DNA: TGCAGCGCGGAGTACAGGGGAGGCGAGACCCAGTACTTC.

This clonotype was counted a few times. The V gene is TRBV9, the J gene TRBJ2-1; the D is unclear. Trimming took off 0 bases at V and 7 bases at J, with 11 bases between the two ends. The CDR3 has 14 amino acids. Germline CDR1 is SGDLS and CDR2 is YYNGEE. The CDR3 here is CASSVDGVGNEQFF. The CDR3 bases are TGTGCCAGCAGCGTAGATGGGGTAGGGAATGAGCAGTTCTTC.

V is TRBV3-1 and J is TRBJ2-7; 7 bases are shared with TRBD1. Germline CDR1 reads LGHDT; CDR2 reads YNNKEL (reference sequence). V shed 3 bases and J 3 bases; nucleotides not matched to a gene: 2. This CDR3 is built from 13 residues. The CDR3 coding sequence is TGTGCCAGCAGCCATGGGACAGTCTACGAGCAGTACTTC. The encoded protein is CASSHGTVYEQYF.

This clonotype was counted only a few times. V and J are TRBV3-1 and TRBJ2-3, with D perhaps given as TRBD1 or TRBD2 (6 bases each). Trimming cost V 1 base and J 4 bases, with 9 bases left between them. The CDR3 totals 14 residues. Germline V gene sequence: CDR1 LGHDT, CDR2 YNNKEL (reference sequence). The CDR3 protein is CASSQVRGADTQYF. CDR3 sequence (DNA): TGTGCCAGCAGCCAAGTTAGGGGGGCAGATACGCAGTATTTT.

The CDR3 here is CASSHDSGYEQYF. The CDR3 nucleotides are TGTGCCAGCAGCCACGATAGCGGATACGAGCAGTACTTC. The rearrangement uses TRBV7-3 and TRBJ2-7, with a possible D match to TRBD2 (6 bases). This CDR3 has 13 amino acids. Germline V gives CDR1 SGHTA, CDR2 FQGTGA. Trimming cost V 5 bases and J 4 bases, with 12 bases left between them.

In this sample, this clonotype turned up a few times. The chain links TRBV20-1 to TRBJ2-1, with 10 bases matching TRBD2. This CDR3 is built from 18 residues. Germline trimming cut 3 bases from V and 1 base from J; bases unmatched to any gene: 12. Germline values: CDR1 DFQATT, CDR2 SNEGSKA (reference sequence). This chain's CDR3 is CSARRASGGNPSYNEQFF. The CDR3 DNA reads TGCAGTGCTAGGAGGGCTAGCGGGGGTAATCCTTCCTACAATGAGCAGTTCTTC.

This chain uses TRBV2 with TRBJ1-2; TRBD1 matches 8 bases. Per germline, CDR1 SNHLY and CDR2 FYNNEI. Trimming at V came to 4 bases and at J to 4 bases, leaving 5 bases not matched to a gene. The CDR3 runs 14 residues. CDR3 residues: CASSGGTGRYGYTF. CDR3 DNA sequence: TGTGCCAGCAGTGGTGGGACAGGTCGCTATGGCTACACCTTC.

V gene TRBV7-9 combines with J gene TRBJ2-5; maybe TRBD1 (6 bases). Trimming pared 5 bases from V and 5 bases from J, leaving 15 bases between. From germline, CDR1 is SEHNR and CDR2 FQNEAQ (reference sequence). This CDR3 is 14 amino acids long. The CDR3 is CASSQPSGVETQYF. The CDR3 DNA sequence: TGTGCCAGCAGCCAACCCTCAGGGGTCGAGACCCAGTACTTC.

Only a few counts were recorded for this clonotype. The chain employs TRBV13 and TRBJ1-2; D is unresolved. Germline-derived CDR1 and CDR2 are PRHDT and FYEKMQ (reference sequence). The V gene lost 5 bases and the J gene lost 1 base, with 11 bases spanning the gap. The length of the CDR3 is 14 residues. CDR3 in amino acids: CASSRLGLNYGYTF. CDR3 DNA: TGTGCCAGCAGCCGACTTGGTCTTAACTATGGCTACACCTTC.

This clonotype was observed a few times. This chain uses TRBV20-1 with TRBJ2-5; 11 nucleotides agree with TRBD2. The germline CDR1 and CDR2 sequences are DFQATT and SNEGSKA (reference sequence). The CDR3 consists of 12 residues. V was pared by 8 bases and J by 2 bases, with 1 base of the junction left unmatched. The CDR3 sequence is CSRTSGQETQYF. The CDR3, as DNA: TGCAGTCGGACTAGCGGGCAAGAGACCCAGTACTTC.

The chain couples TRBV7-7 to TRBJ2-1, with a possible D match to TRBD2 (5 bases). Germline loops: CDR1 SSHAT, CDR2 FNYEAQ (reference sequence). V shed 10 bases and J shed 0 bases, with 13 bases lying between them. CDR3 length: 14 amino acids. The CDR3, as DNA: TGTGCCATCCGTTTTGGGAGCTCCTACAATGAGCAGTTCTTC. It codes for CAIRFGSSYNEQFF.

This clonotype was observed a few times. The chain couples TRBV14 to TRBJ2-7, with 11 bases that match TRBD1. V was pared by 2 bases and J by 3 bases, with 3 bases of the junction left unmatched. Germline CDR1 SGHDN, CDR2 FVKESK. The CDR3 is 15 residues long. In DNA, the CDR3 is TGTGCCAGCAGCCAACCCGGGACAGGGGGCTACGAGCAGTACTTC. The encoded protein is CASSQPGTGGYEQYF.

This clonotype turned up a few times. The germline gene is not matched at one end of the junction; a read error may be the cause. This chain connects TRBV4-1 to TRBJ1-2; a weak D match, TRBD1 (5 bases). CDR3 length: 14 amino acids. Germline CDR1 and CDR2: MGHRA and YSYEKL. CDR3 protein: CTSSQVWTPYGYTF. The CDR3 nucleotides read TGCACCAGCAGCCAAGTGTGGACACCCTATGGCTACACCTTC.

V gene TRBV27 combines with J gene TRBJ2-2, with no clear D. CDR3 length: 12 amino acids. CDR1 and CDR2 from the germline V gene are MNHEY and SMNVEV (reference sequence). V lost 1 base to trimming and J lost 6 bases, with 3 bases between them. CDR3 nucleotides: TGTGCCAGCAGTTTATTACCCGGGGAGCTGTTTTTT. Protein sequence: CASSLLPGELFF.

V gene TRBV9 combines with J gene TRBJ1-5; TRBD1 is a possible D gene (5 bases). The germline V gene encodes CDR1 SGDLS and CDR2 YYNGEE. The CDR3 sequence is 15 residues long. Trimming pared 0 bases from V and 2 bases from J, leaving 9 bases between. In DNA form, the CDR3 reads TGTGCCAGCAGCGTAGGCAGGGACGGCAATCAGCCCCAGCATTTT. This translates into CASSVGRDGNQPQHF.

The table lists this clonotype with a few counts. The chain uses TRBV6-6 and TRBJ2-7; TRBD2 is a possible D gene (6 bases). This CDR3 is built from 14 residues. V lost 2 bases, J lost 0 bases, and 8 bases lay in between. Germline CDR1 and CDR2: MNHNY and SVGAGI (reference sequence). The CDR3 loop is CASSYRGSSYEQYF. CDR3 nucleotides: TGTGCCAGCAGTTACCGGGGGTCCTCCTACGAGCAGTACTTC.

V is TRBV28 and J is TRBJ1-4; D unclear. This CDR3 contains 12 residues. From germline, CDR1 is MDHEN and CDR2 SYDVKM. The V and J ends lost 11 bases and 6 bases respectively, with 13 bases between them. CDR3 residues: CAVHSGDEKLFF. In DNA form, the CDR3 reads TGTGCCGTACACTCTGGAGATGAAAAACTGTTTTTT. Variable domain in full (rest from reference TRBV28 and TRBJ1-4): DVKVTQSSRYLVKRTGEKVFLECVQDMDHENMFWYRQDPGLGLRLIYFSYDVKMKEKGDIPEGYSVSREKKERFSLILESASTNQTSMYLCAVHSGDEKLFFGSGTQLSVL.

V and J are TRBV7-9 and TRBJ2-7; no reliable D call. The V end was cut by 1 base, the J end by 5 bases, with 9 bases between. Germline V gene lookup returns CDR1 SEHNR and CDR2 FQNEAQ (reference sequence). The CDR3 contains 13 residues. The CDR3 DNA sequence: TGTGCCAGCAGCTTAGTTCTTGTGGACGAGCAGTACTTC. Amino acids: CASSLVLVDEQYF.

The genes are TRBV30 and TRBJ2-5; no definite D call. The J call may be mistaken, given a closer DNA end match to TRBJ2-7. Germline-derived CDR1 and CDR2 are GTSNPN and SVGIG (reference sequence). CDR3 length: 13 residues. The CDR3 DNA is TGTGCCTGGAGTGTACGGTTAACCTACGAGCAGTACTTC. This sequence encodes CAWSVRLTYEQYF.

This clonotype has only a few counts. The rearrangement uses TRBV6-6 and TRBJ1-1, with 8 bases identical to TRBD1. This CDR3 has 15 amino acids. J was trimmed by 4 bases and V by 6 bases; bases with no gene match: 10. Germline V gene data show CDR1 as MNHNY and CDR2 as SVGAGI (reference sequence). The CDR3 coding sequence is TGTGCCAGCAGCACCACAGGACAGGGCGCCACTGAAGCTTTCTTT. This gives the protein CASSTTGQGATEAFF.

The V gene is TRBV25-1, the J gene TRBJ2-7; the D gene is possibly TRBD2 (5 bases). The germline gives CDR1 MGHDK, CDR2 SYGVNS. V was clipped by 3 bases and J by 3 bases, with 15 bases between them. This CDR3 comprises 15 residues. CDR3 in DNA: TGTGCCAGCAGTGATCGGGGTCTCCCCAGCTACGAGCAGTACTTC. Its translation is CASSDRGLPSYEQYF.